The 28 T cell receptor beta chains listed next were all sequenced from one sample in a study of T-cell memory formation after mild COVID-19. Via MiXCR, TCRdb re-called the 5' RACE reads, giving one row per CDR3 protein. The sample has about 440,000 distinct CDR3 sequences, 15% to 20% seen once. Sequenced material: PBMCs or a T cell subset sorted from them (not recorded which). The receptors here all came from an adult woman who had mild COVID-19 (a few samples of this study predate the infection). Cell type and time point are not known.

The sample holds a few counts of this clonotype. J is TRBJ1-5 and V is TRBV12-3 or TRBV12-4; D is unclear. V was trimmed by 7 bases and J by 0 bases, leaving 10 bases between them. The CDR3 loop spans 14 amino acids. This chain's CDR3 is CASTPGVSNQPQHF. In DNA form, the CDR3 reads TGTGCCAGCACCCCCGGTGTTAGCAATCAGCCCCAGCATTTT.

This chain joins TRBV7-2 and TRBJ2-2; tentative D call: TRBD2 (6 bases). Per the germline V gene, CDR1 is SGHTA and CDR2 is FQGNSA. This CDR3 is built from 15 residues. Trimming took off 4 bases at V and 6 bases at J, with 15 bases between the two ends. This CDR3 reads CASSSTWDSPGELFF. The CDR3 nucleotides read TGTGCCAGCAGCTCGACTTGGGACTCCCCCGGGGAGCTGTTTTTT.

The V call is TRBV7-9, the J call TRBJ2-1; 10 nucleotides align to TRBD1. The V and J ends lost 0 bases and 1 base, in that order; junction bases with no gene match: 3. This CDR3 region has 17 residues. The germline CDR1 and CDR2 sequences are SEHNR and FQNEAQ (reference sequence). CDR3 amino acids: CASSLATGGESYNEQFF. CDR3 nucleotide sequence: TGTGCCAGCAGCTTAGCGACAGGGGGCGAGTCCTACAATGAGCAGTTCTTC.

This clonotype has only a few counts. This rearrangement joins TRBV7-2 to TRBJ2-2; TRBD1 might be the D (5 bases). Germline V gene lookup returns CDR1 SGHTA and CDR2 FQGNSA. The germline V and J ends were trimmed by 0 bases and 9 bases, with 5 bases remaining between them. This CDR3 comprises 12 residues. CDR3 DNA sequence: TGTGCCAGCAGCTTAGCGGGGCGGGAGCTGTTTTTT. Its protein product is CASSLAGRELFF. Looking up the rest from reference TRBV7-2 and TRBJ2-2 gives the full variable domain: GAGVSQSPSNKVTEKGKDVELRCDPISGHTALYWYRQSLGQGLEFLIYFQGNSAPDKSGLPSDRFSAERTGGSVSTLTIQRTQQEDSAVYLCASSLAGRELFFGEGSRLTVL.

This clonotype was picked up one time. The chain employs TRBV21-1 and TRBJ1-5; TRBD1 is the table's D call and was not checked against the DNA. TRBV21-1 counts as a pseudogene. There are 17 residues in the CDR3. This CDR3 reads CASSKGASGYSNQPQHF. The CDR3 nucleotides are TGTGCCAGCAGCAAAGGGGCCAGTGGGTATAGCAATCAGCCCCAGCATTTT.

The chain is built from TRBV5-1 and TRBJ2-3; D could derive from TRBD1 or TRBD2 (5 bases each). CDR3 length: 13 residues. V lost 3 bases to trimming and J lost 6 bases, with 11 bases between them. The germline V gene has CDR1 SGHRS and CDR2 YFSETQ. The CDR3 nucleotides read TGCGCCAGCAGCTCCCACTGGGGGGATACGCAGTATTTT. Translated: CASSSHWGDTQYF.

The CDR3 sequence: CASSARQGGMNTEAFF. The CDR3, as DNA: TGCGCCAGCAGCGCCCGACAGGGAGGGATGAACACTGAAGCTTTCTTT. The gene calls are TRBV5-1 and TRBJ1-1, with 7 bases that match TRBD1. CDR3 length equals 16 residues. Trimming removed 4 bases from V and 0 bases from J; junction bases left unmatched: 9. Germline V CDR1 and CDR2: SGHRS, YFSETQ.

This clonotype was counted between two and nine times. The rearrangement uses TRBV12-3 or TRBV12-4 and TRBJ2-3, with 12 bases identical to TRBD2. The CDR3 totals 18 residues. V was pared by 4 bases and J by 3 bases, with 11 bases of the junction left unmatched. The CDR3 DNA sequence: TGTGCCAGCAGTTCTAAGCGCACTAGCGGGGGGCGGACAGATACGCAGTATTTT. Its protein product is CASSSKRTSGGRTDTQYF.

The rearrangement links TRBV5-1 to TRBJ2-2, with D perhaps TRBD1 (6 bases). Germline CDR1 reads SGHRS; CDR2 reads YFSETQ. This CDR3 is built from 15 residues. V lost 4 bases and J 0 bases, leaving 10 bases between the germline ends. The CDR3 sequence: CASSTGISNTGELFF. The CDR3, as DNA: TGCGCCAGCAGCACAGGGATATCGAACACCGGGGAGCTGTTTTTT.

The V call is TRBV24-1, the J call TRBJ1-5; D is perhaps TRBD1 (5 bases). From germline, CDR1 is KGHDR and CDR2 SFDVKD. Between the trimmed V and J ends, which lost 4 bases and 3 bases, there was a span of 9 bases. The CDR3 contains 14 residues. For the CDR3, the DNA is TGTGCCACCAGTGAAGGGGCACTCAATCAGCCCCAGCATTTT. Translated, it gives CATSEGALNQPQHF.

This clonotype was detected only a few times. The rearrangement uses TRBV11-3 and TRBJ2-1; weak D call: TRBD2 (5 bases). Trimming shortened V by 3 bases and J by 12 bases, and 18 bases separated the two germline ends. CDR3 length: 14 amino acids. Germline loops: CDR1 SGHNT, CDR2 YENEEA. The CDR3: CASSFTGTSGGQFF. The CDR3 DNA sequence: TGTGCCAGCAGCTTTACGGGAACCTCTGGTGGGCAGTTCTTC. The full variable domain, with the rest looked up from reference TRBV11-3 and TRBJ2-1, is EAGVVQSPRYKIIEKKQPVAFWCNPISGHNTLYWYLQNLGQGPELLIRYENEEAVDDSQLPKDRFSAERLKGVDSTLKIQPAELGDSAVYLCASSFTGTSGGQFFGPGTRLTVL.

In this sample, this clonotype turned up a few times. This chain links TRBV7-8 with TRBJ1-2; possible D gene TRBD1, 6 bases. This CDR3 contains 12 residues. Trimming left V 5 bases short and J 6 bases short, with 10 bases between. The germline V gene has CDR1 SGHVS and CDR2 FQNEAQ. The CDR3 coding sequence is TGTGCCAGCAGCCACAGGGTGGATGGCTACACCTTC. Translation gives CASSHRVDGYTF.

This clonotype has only a few counts. J is TRBJ2-7 and V is TRBV6-1; 7 nucleotides agree with TRBD2. This CDR3 is 14 amino acids long. From germline, CDR1 is MNHNS and CDR2 SASEGT. Trimming removed 6 bases from V and 2 bases from J; junction bases left unmatched: 7. This CDR3 reads CASRSSGSTYEQYF. The CDR3 bases are TGTGCCAGCAGGTCTAGCGGTAGCACCTACGAGCAGTACTTC.

The V gene is TRBV30, the J gene TRBJ2-7, with TRBD1 matching over 9 bases. The CDR3 is 15 amino acids. Germline V gene sequence: CDR1 GTSNPN, CDR2 SVGIG (reference sequence). V shed 2 bases, J shed 0 bases, and the junction held 5 bases outside the gene matches. Here the CDR3 reads CAWSTIQGASYEQYF. The CDR3 nucleotides are TGTGCCTGGAGTACCATACAGGGGGCCTCCTACGAGCAGTACTTC. Complete variable domain (other parts from reference TRBV30 and TRBJ2-7): SQTIHQWPATLVQPVGSPLSLECTVEGTSNPNLYWYRQAAGRGLQLLFYSVGIGQISSEVPQNLSASRPQDRQFILSSKKLLLSDSGFYLCAWSTIQGASYEQYFGPGTRLTVT.

This clonotype was counted a few times. The chain links TRBV19 to TRBJ1-5; the D gene is possibly TRBD1 (6 bases). This CDR3 comprises 14 residues. Germline CDR1 is LNHDA and CDR2 is SQIVND (reference sequence). With 7 bases removed from V and 0 bases from J, the gap between germline ends came to 10 bases. The CDR3 spells CASIQGHSNQPQHF. CDR3 bases: TGTGCCAGTATCCAGGGGCATAGCAATCAGCCCCAGCATTTT.

This clonotype came up many times. The V call is TRBV28, the J call TRBJ2-1; D is perhaps TRBD1 (5 bases). Germline CDR1 reads MDHEN; CDR2 reads SYDVKM. This CDR3 comprises 12 residues. Between the trimmed V and J ends, which lost 5 bases and 9 bases, there was a span of 11 bases. CDR3 region: CASSPQGGEQFF. The CDR3 nucleotides are TGTGCCAGCAGTCCCCAGGGCGGTGAGCAGTTCTTC.

The sample holds a few counts of this clonotype. The chain couples TRBV6-2 or TRBV6-3 to TRBJ2-6; D possibly corresponds to TRBD1 (5 bases). CDR3 length: 19 amino acids. The germline V and J ends were trimmed by 5 bases and 0 bases, with 20 bases remaining between them. Germline lookup yields CDR1 MNHEY and CDR2 SVGEGT. The DNA for the CDR3 is TGTGCCAGCAGTCCCGAAGGGGTAATCCCCGACTCTGGGGCCAACGTCCTGACTTTC. Protein: CASSPEGVIPDSGANVLTF.

The CDR3 sequence is CATSDLDSSTDTQYF. CDR3 in DNA: TGTGCCACCAGTGATCTCGACAGTAGCACAGATACGCAGTATTTT. The rearrangement uses TRBV24-1 and TRBJ2-3, with TRBD1 as a possible D gene (5 bases). The length of the CDR3 is 15 residues. Trimming left V 3 bases short and J 0 bases short, with 9 bases between. Germline CDR1 reads KGHDR; CDR2 reads SFDVKD.

The chain carries TRBV6-5 and TRBJ1-2, with TRBD1 identical over 7 bases. CDR1 is MNHEY, CDR2 SVGAGI, per germline. The V segment lost 6 bases and the J segment 6 bases; nucleotides outside the gene matches: 7. This CDR3 has 13 amino acids. The CDR3 sequence: CASRQGKLNGYTF. The CDR3 region has the DNA TGTGCCAGCAGACAGGGGAAGTTAAATGGCTACACCTTC.

This clonotype was picked up a small number of times. V usage is TRBV7-8 and J usage is TRBJ2-3; D is undetermined. The CDR3 is 15 residues long. The germline V gene has CDR1 SGHVS and CDR2 FQNEAQ. The V end was cut by 7 bases, the J end by 1 base, with 15 bases between. The CDR3 protein is CASMRLEPRTDTQYF. The CDR3 nucleotides read TGTGCCAGCATGCGTTTGGAACCCCGCACAGATACGCAGTATTTT.

The V call is TRBV25-1, the J call TRBJ2-1; TRBD1 aligns across 12 bases. This CDR3 is 15 amino acids long. With 5 bases clipped from V and 8 bases from J, the junction kept 7 bases outside the gene matches. Germline CDR1 and CDR2: MGHDK and SYGVNS. CDR3 sequence reads: CASSQSGTGGDEQFF. As DNA, the CDR3 is TGTGCCAGCAGTCAATCCGGGACAGGGGGCGATGAGCAGTTCTTC.

This clonotype was seen only a few times. The V and J genes are TRBV7-9 and TRBJ1-1, with D perhaps TRBD1 (6 bases). The germline V gene has CDR1 SEHNR and CDR2 FQNEAQ (reference sequence). The CDR3 has 15 amino acids. Trimming left V 4 bases short and J 7 bases short, with 19 bases between. The DNA of the CDR3 is TGTGCCAGCAGCTGGGGGGCCAGCTATATGGTTGAAGCTTTCTTT. Translated: CASSWGASYMVEAFF. Combining the CDR3 with reference TRBV7-9 and TRBJ1-1 gives the whole variable domain DTGVSQNPRHKITKRGQNVTFRCDPISEHNRLYWYRQTLGQGPEFLTYFQNEAQLEKSRLLSDRFSAERPKGSFSTLEIQRTEQGDSAMYLCASSWGASYMVEAFFGQGTRLTVV.

This chain links TRBV5-1 with TRBJ2-2; a possible D gene is TRBD2 (6 bases). The ends were cut back, 2 bases at V and 6 bases at J, with 8 bases in the middle. The CDR3 is 13 residues long. The germline gives CDR1 SGHRS, CDR2 YFSETQ. The CDR3 bases are TGCGCCAGCAGCTTAAGGGAGGCCGGGGAGCTGTTTTTT. This sequence encodes CASSLREAGELFF.

There are a few counts of this clonotype. V and J are TRBV7-2 and TRBJ2-5; TRBD2 matches at 14 bases. Germline V gene lookup returns CDR1 SGHTA and CDR2 FQGNSA. The CDR3 covers 16 residues. V lost 2 bases, J lost 5 bases, and 4 bases stayed unmatched. The CDR3 nucleotides are TGTGCCAGCAGCTTAACCGGGACTAGCGGGAGTGAGACCCAGTACTTC. Translated, it gives CASSLTGTSGSETQYF.

V and J are TRBV4-1 and TRBJ2-2, with D possibly called TRBD1 or TRBD2 (5 bases each). The CDR3 extends over 16 amino acids. Germline V gene lookup returns CDR1 MGHRA and CDR2 YSYEKL. The V end was cut by 3 bases, the J end by 8 bases, with 19 bases between. CDR3 sequence: CASSHPIIQGGGELFF. In DNA, the CDR3 is TGCGCCAGCAGCCATCCTATTATCCAGGGCGGGGGGGAGCTGTTTTTT.

This chain joins TRBV20-1 and TRBJ1-1, with 8 nucleotides matching TRBD1. J gave up 5 bases and V 4 bases, and 6 bases lay outside the gene matches. In germline, CDR1 is DFQATT, CDR2 SNEGSKA (reference sequence). The CDR3 consists of 13 residues. The CDR3 protein is CSAIQGVETEAFF. CDR3 in DNA: TGCAGTGCTATACAGGGGGTGGAAACTGAAGCTTTCTTT.

This clonotype has just a few counts. This sequence joins TRBV7-2 and TRBJ2-5, with no clear D. The germline V and J ends were trimmed by 5 bases and 3 bases, with 10 bases remaining between them. CDR3 length: 13 amino acids. In germline, CDR1 is SGHTA, CDR2 FQGNSA. The CDR3 region has the DNA TGTGCCAGCAGCAATTCCCGGGAAGAGACCCAGTACTTC. This sequence encodes CASSNSREETQYF.

Points on this clonotype: One end of the junction does not line up with germline, which may come from a read error. This rearrangement joins TRBV7-9 to TRBJ2-7, with unresolved D. The CDR3 is made up of 11 amino acids. Germline V gene sequence: CDR1 SEHNR, CDR2 FQNEAQ (reference sequence). CDR3: CASSFLNEQYF. The CDR3 DNA reads TGTGCCAGCAGCTTTCTGAACGAGCAATACTTC.